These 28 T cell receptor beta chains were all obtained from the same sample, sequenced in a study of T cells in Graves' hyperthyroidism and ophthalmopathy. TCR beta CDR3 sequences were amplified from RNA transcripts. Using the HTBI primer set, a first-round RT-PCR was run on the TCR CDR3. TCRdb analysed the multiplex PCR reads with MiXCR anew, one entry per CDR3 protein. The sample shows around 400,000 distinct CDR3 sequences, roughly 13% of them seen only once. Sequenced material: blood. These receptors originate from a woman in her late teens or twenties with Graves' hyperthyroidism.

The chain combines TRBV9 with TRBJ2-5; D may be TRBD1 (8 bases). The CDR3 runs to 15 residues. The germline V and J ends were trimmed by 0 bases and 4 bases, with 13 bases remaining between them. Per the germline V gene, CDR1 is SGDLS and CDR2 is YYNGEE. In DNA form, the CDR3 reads TGTGCCAGCAGCGTAGTTACAGGGGGGGCAGAGACCCAGTACTTC. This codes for CASSVVTGGAETQYF.

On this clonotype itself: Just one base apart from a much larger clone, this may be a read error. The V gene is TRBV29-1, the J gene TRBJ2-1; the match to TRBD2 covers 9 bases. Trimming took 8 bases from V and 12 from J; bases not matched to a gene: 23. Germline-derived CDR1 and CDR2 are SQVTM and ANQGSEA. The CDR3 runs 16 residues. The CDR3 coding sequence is TGCAGCAACGAACGTGCTAGCGGGGCCCGAGGGGATGGGCAGTTCTTC. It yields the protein CSNERASGARGDGQFF.

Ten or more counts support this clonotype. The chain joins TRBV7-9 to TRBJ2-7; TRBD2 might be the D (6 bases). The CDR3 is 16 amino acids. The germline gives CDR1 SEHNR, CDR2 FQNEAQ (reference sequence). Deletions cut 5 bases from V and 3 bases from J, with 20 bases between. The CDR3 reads CASSGGATVIYYEQYF. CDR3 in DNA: TGTGCCAGCAGCGGCGGGGCGACAGTCATCTACTACGAGCAGTACTTC.

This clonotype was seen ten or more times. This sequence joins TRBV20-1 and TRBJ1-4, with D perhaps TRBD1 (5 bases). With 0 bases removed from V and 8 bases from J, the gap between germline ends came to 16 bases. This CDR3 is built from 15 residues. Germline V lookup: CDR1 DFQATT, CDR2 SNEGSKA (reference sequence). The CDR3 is CSARDLGESDEKLFF. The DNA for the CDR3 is TGCAGTGCTAGAGATCTGGGGGAGTCCGACGAAAAACTGTTTTTT.

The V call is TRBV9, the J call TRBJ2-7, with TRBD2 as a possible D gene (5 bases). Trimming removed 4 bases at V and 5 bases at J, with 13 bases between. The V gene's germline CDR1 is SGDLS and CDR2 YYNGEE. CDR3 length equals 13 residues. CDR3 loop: CASSMELGNEQYF. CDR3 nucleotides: TGTGCCAGCAGCATGGAACTAGGGAACGAGCAGTACTTC.

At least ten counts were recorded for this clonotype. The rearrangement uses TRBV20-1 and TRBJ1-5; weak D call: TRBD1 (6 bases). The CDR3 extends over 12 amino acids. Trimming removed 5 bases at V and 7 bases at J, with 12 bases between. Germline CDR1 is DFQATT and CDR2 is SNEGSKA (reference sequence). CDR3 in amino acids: CSASRGGQPQHF. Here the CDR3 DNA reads TGCAGTGCTTCCCGGGGGGGCCAGCCCCAGCATTTT.

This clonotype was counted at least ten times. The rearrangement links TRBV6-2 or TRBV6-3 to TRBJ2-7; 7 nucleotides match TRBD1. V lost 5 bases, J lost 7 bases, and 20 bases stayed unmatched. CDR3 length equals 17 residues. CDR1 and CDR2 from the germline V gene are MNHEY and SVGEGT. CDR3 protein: CASSTWDRTSSNGEQYF. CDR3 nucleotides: TGTGCCAGCAGTACATGGGACAGAACATCATCAAATGGTGAGCAGTACTTC.

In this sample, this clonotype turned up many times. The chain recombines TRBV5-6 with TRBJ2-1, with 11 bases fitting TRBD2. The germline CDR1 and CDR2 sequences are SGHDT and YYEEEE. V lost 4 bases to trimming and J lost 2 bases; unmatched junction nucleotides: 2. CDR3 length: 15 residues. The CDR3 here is CASSLTSGAYNEQFF. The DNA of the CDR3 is TGTGCCAGCAGCCTGACTAGCGGGGCCTACAATGAGCAGTTCTTC.

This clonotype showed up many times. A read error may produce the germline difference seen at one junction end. The CDR3 region has the DNA TGTGCCAGCAGCTACTCGGGTATAAGCACAGATACGCAGTATTTT. It translates to CASSYSGISTDTQYF. This chain joins TRBV6-5 and TRBJ2-3; D not resolved. This CDR3 spans 15 amino acids. Germline V gives CDR1 MNHEY, CDR2 SVGAGI.

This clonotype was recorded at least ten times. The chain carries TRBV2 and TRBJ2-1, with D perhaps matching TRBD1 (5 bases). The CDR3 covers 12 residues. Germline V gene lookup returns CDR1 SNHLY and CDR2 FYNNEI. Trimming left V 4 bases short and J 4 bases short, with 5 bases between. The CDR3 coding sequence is TGTGCCAGCAGTGGACAGTACAATGAGCAGTTCTTC. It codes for CASSGQYNEQFF.

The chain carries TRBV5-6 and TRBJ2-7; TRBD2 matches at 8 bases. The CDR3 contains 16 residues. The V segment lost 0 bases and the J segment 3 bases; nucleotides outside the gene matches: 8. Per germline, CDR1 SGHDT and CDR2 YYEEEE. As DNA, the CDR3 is TGTGCCAGCAGCTTGGGGGGGGCGGGAGGTTTCTACGAGCAGTACTTC. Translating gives CASSLGGAGGFYEQYF.

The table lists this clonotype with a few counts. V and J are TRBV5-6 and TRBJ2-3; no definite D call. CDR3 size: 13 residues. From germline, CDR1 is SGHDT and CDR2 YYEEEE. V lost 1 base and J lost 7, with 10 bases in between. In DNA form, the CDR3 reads TGTGCCAGCAGCTTGAAAAGTTCACATACGCAGTATTTT. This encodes CASSLKSSHTQYF.

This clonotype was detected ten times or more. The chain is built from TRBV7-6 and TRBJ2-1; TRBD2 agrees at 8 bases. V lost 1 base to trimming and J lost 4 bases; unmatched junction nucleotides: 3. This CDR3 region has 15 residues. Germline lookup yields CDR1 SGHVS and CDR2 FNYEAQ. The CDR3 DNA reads TGTGCCAGCAGCTTAGGGCAGCGGGGGTACAATGAGCAGTTCTTC. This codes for CASSLGQRGYNEQFF.

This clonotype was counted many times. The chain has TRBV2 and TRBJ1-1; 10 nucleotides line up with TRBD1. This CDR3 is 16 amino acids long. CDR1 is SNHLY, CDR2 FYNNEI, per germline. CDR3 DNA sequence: TGTTCACACCCGGACTGGACAGGGGGTATGAACACTGAAGCTTTCTTT. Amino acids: CSHPDWTGGMNTEAFF. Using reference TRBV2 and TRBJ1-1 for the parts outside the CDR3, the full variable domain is EPEVTQTPSHQVTQMGQEVILRCVPISNHLYFYWYRQILGQKVEFLVSFYNNEISEKSEIFDDQFSVERPDGSNFTLKIRSTKLEDSAMYFCSHPDWTGGMNTEAFFGQGTRLTVV.

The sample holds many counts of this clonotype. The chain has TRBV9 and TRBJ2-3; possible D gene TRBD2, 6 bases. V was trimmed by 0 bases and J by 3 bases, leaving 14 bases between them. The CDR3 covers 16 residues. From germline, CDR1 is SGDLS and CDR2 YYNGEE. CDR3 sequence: CASSVAATSQTDTQYF. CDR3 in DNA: TGTGCCAGCAGCGTAGCTGCCACTAGCCAGACAGATACGCAGTATTTT.

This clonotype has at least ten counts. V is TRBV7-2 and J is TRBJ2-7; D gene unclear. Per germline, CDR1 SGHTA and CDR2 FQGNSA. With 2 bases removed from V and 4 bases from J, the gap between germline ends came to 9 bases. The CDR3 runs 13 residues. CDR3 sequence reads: CASSLNREYEQYF. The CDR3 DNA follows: TGTGCCAGCAGCTTAAATAGAGAGTACGAGCAGTACTTC.

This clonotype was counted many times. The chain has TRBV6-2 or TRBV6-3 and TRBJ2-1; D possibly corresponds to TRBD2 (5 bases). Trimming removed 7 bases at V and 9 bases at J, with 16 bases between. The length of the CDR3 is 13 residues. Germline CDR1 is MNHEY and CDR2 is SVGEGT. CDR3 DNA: TGTGCCAGCACCCCAGGAGGAGGCGGTGAGCAGTTCTTC. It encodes CASTPGGGGEQFF.

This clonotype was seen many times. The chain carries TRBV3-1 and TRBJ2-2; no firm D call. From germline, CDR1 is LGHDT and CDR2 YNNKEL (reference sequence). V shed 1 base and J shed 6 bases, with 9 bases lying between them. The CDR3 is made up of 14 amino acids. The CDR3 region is CASSQANRAGELFF. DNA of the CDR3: TGTGCCAGCAGCCAAGCAAACCGGGCCGGGGAGCTGTTTTTT.

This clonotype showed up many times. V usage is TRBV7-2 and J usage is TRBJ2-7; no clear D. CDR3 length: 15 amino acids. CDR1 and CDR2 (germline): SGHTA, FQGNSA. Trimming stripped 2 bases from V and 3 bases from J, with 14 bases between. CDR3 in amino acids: CASSLMAGANYEQYF. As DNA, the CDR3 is TGTGCCAGCAGCTTAATGGCTGGCGCAAACTACGAGCAGTACTTC.

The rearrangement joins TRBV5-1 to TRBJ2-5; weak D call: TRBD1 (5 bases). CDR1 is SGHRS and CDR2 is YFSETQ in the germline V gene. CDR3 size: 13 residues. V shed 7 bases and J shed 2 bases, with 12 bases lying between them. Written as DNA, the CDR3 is TGCGCCAGCCGGCAGGGTATGCAAGAGACCCAGTACTTC. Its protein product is CASRQGMQETQYF. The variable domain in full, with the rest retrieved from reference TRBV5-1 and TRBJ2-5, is KAGVTQTPRYLIKTRGQQVTLSCSPISGHRSVSWYQQTPGQGLQFLFEYFSETQRNKGNFPGRFSGRQFSNSRSEMNVSTLELGDSALYLCASRQGMQETQYFGPGTRLLVL.

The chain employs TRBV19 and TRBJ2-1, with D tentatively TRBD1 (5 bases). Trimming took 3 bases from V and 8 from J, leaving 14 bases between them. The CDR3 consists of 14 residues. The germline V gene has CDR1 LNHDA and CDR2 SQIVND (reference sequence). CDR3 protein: CASSIVSGLDEQFF. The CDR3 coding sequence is TGTGCCAGTAGTATTGTTTCAGGGCTGGATGAGCAGTTCTTC.

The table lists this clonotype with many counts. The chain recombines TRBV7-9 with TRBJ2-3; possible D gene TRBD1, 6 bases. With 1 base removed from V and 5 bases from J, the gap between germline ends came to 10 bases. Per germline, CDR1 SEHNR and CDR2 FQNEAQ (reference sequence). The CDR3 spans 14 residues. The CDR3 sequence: CASSLGDNKDTQYF. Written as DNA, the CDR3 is TGTGCCAGCAGCTTAGGGGACAACAAAGATACGCAGTATTTT.

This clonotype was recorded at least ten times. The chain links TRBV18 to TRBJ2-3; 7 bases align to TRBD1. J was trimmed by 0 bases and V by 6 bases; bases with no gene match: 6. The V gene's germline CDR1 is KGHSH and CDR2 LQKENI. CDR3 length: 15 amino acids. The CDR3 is CASSRGQASTDTQYF. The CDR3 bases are TGTGCCAGCTCTCGAGGACAGGCAAGCACAGATACGCAGTATTTT.

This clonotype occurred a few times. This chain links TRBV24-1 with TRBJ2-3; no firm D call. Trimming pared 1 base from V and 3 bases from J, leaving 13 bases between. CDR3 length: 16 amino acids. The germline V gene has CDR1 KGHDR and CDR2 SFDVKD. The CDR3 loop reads CATSDFVAGQTDTQYF. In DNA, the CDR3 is TGTGCCACCAGTGATTTCGTCGCAGGCCAAACAGATACGCAGTATTTT.

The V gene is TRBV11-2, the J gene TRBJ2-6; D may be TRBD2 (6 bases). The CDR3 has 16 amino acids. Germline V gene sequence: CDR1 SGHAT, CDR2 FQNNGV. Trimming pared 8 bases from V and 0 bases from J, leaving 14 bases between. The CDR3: CASGNLGGSGANVLTF. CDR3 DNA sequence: TGTGCCAGCGGGAATCTGGGGGGCTCTGGGGCCAACGTCCTGACTTTC. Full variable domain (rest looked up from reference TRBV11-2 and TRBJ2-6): EAGVAQSPRYKIIEKRQSVAFWCNPISGHATLYWYQQILGQGPKLLIQFQNNGVVDDSQLPKDRFSAERLKGVDSTLKIQPAKLEDSAVYLCASGNLGGSGANVLTFGAGSRLTVL.

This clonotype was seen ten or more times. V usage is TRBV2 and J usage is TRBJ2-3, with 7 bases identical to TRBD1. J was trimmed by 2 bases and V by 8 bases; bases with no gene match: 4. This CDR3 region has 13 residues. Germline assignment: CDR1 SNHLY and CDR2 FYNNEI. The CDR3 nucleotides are TGTGCCAGCCGACAGGGCCTCACAGATACGCAGTATTTT. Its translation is CASRQGLTDTQYF.

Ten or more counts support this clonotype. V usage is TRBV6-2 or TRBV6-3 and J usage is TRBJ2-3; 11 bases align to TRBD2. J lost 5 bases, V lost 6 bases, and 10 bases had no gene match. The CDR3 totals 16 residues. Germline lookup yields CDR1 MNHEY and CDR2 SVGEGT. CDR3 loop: CASSRGLAGHRDTQYF. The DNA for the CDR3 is TGTGCCAGCAGCCGCGGACTAGCGGGCCATAGAGATACGCAGTATTTT.

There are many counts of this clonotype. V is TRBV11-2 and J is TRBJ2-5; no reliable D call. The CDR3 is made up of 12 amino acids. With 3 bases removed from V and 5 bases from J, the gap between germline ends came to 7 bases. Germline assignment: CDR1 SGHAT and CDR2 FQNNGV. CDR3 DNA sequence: TGTGCCAGCAGCTTGGATGGGGAGACCCAGTACTTC. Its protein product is CASSLDGETQYF.